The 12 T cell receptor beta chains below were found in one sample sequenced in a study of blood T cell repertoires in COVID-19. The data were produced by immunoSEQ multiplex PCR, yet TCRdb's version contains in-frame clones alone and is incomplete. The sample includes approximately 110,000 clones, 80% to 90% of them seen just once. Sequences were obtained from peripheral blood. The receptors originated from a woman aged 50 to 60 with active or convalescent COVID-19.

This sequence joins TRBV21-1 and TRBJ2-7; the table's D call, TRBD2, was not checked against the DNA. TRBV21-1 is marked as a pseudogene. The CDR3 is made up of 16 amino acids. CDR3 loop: CASSKVVAESSYEQYF. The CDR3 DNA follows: TGTGCCAGCAGCAAAGTGGTAGCAGAAAGCTCCTACGAGCAGTACTTC.

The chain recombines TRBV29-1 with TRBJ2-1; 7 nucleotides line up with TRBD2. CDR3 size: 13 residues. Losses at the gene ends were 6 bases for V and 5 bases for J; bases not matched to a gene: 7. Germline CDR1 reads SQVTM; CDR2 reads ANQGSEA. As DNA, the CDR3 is TGCAGCGTCACTACTAGCGCCCACAATGAGCAGTTCTTC. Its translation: CSVTTSAHNEQFF.

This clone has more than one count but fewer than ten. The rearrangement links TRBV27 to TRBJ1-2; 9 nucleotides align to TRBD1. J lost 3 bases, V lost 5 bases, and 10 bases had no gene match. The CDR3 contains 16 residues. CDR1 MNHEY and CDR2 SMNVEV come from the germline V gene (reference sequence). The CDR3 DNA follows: TGTGCCAGCAGTCCCAATCCCGGGACAGGGTACTATGGCTACACCTTC. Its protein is CASSPNPGTGYYGYTF.

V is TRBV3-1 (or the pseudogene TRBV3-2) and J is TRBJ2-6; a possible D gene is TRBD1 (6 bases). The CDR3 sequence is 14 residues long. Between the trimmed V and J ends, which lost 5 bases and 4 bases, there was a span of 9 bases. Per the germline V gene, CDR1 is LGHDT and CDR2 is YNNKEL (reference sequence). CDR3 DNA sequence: TGTGCCAGCAGCTACAGGGACGGGGCCAACGTCCTGACTTTC. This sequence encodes CASSYRDGANVLTF.

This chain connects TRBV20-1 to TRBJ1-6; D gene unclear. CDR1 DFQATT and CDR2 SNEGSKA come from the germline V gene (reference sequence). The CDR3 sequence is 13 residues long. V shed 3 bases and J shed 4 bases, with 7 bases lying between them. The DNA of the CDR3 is TGCAGTGCTAGTTCCGGGTATAATTCACCCCTCCACTTT. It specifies CSASSGYNSPLHF.

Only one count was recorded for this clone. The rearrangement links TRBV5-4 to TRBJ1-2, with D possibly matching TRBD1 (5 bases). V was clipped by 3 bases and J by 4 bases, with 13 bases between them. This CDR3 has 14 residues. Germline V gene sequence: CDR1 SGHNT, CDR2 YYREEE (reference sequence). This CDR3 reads CASSSRGEIYGYTF. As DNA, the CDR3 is TGTGCCAGCAGCTCCCGGGGGGAGATCTATGGCTACACCTTC. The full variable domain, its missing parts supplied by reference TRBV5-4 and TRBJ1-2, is ETGVTQSPTHLIKTRGQQVTLRCSSQSGHNTVSWYQQALGQGPQFIFQYYREEENGRGNFPPRFSGLQFPNYSSELNVNALELDDSALYLCASSSRGEIYGYTFGSGTRLTVV.

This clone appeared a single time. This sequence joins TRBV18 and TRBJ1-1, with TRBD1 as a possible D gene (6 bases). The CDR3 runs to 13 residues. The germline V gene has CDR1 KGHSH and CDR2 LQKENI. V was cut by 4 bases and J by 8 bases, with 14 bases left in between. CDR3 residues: CASSLGGRTEAFF. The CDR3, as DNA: TGTGCCAGCTCACTGGGGGGGCGCACAGAAGCTTTCTTT.

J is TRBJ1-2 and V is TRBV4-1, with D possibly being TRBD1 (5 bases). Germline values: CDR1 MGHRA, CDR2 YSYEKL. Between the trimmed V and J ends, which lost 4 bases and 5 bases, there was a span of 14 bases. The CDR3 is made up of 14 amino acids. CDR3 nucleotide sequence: TGCGCCAGCAGCCGACCGACAGCAGATTATGGCTACACCTTC. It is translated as CASSRPTADYGYTF.

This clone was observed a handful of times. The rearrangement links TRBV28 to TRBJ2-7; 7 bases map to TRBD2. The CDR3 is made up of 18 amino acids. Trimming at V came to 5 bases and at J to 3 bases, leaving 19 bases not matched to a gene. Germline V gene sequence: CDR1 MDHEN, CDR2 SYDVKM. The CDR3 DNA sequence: TGTGCCAGCAGTCACGGACGCCGGCTAGCGGAGATAGACTACGAGCAGTACTTC. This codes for CASSHGRRLAEIDYEQYF.

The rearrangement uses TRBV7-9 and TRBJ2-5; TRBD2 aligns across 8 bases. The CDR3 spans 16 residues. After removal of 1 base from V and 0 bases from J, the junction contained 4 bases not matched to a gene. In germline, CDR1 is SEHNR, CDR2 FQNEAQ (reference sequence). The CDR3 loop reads CASSLEAGGNQETQYF. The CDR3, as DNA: TGTGCCAGCAGCTTAGAGGCGGGGGGAAACCAAGAGACCCAGTACTTC. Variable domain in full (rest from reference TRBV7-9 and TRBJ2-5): DTGVSQNPRHKITKRGQNVTFRCDPISEHNRLYWYRQTLGQGPEFLTYFQNEAQLEKSRLLSDRFSAERPKGSFSTLEIQRTEQGDSAMYLCASSLEAGGNQETQYFGPGTRLLVL.

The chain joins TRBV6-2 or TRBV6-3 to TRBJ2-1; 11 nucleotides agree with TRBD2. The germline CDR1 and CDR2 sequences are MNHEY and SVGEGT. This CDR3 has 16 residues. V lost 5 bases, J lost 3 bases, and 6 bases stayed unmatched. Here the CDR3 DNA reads TGTGCCAGCAGTGTCCGACTAGCGGGATACTACAATGAGCAGTTCTTC. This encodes CASSVRLAGYYNEQFF.

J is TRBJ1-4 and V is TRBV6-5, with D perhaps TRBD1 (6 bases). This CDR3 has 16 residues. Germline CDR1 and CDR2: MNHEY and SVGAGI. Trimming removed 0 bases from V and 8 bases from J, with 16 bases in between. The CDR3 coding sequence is TGTGCCAGCAGTTACTCGAAGGGGGGGGCGAGGGAAAAACTGTTTTTT. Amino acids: CASSYSKGGAREKLFF.